Below are 24 T cell receptor beta chains sequenced from a single sample in a study of blood T cells in healthy people across ages. Alongside a J-beta primer mix, a sample-barcoded 5' primer served in a second PCR lasting roughly 6 to 11 cycles. TCRdb re-called the 5' RACE reads through MiXCR, storing one row per CDR3 protein. This table holds about 800,000 distinct CDR3 sequences, more than 20% found once. These data were also reused for a study on T cells of mothers and their children.

Sequenced: blood. Receptors were obtained from a boy under 18 in good health.

The rearrangement links TRBV20-1 to TRBJ2-1; D is uncertain. The ends were cut back, 6 bases at V and 4 bases at J, with 4 bases in the middle. This CDR3 spans 10 amino acids. The germline gives CDR1 DFQATT, CDR2 SNEGSKA (reference sequence). DNA for the CDR3: TGCAGTGCGGCATACAATGAGCAGTTCTTC. The encoded protein is CSAAYNEQFF.

A few counts support this clonotype. J is TRBJ2-5 and V is TRBV5-8; D is perhaps TRBD2 (6 bases). Trimming removed 4 bases at V and 1 base at J, with 17 bases between. The germline V gene encodes CDR1 SGHTS and CDR2 YDEGEE. The CDR3 length is 16 residues. In DNA, the CDR3 is TGTGCCAGCAGCCTTGGAAGGGCGGGGACCCAAGAGACCCAGTACTTC. The encoded protein is CASSLGRAGTQETQYF.

The gene calls are TRBV20-1 and TRBJ1-5; TRBD1 aligns across 10 bases. CDR3 length equals 16 residues. V trimming: 4 bases; J trimming: 6 bases; junction bases outside the gene matches: 12. Germline CDR1 and CDR2: DFQATT and SNEGSKA (reference sequence). The CDR3 loop reads CSAIPDRGKNPQPQHF. Here the CDR3 DNA reads TGCAGTGCTATCCCGGACAGGGGGAAAAACCCTCAGCCCCAGCATTTT.

CDR3 in DNA: TGCGCCAGCAGCTTAACCGGGACAGGGGGCAATCAGCCCCAGCATTTT. Encoded protein: CASSLTGTGGNQPQHF. V usage is TRBV5-1 and J usage is TRBJ1-5, with 10 positions matching TRBD1. J lost 2 bases, V lost 2 bases, and 4 bases had no gene match. Germline values: CDR1 SGHRS, CDR2 YFSETQ. The CDR3 runs 16 residues.

This chain links TRBV20-1 with TRBJ2-5; 11 bases align to TRBD2. The last part of the DNA fits TRBJ2-1 better; the J call may be wrong. CDR3 size: 14 residues. The germline CDR1 and CDR2 sequences are DFQATT and SNEGSKA (reference sequence). The CDR3 coding sequence is TGCAGTGCTAGGTTTAGCGGGGGGGTGAATGAGCAGTTCTTC. Its protein is CSARFSGGVNEQFF.

The rearrangement uses TRBV12-3 or TRBV12-4 and TRBJ2-7, with 12 bases aligning to TRBD2. The DNA end is a closer match to TRBJ2-1, so the J assignment may be wrong. This CDR3 is 15 amino acids long. DNA of the CDR3: TGTGCCAGCAGTTTCGGACTAGCGGGAACCAATGAGCAGTTCTTC. Protein sequence: CASSFGLAGTNEQFF.

This sequence joins TRBV20-1 and TRBJ1-6; D remains ambiguous. Germline V CDR1 and CDR2: DFQATT, SNEGSKA (reference sequence). The V end was cut by 5 bases, the J end by 8 bases, with 13 bases between. The CDR3 runs 13 residues. CDR3 amino acids: CSAGTRGYSPLHF. The CDR3 coding sequence is TGCAGTGCTGGAACAAGAGGGTATTCACCCCTCCACTTT.

The rearrangement joins TRBV19 to TRBJ2-5; TRBD1 aligns across 8 bases. The J call may be wrong; the DNA end is better matched by TRBJ2-7. Germline lookup yields CDR1 LNHDA and CDR2 SQIVND (reference sequence). The CDR3 is 14 amino acids. The CDR3 DNA reads as TGTGCCAGTAGTATGAACACAGGGGGCTACGAGCAGTACTTC. Amino acids: CASSMNTGGYEQYF.

The chain has TRBV20-1 and TRBJ2-2; D unclear. The CDR3 totals 16 residues. Germline V gene data show CDR1 as DFQATT and CDR2 as SNEGSKA (reference sequence). With 0 bases removed from V and 4 bases from J, the gap between germline ends came to 15 bases. For the CDR3, the DNA is TGCAGTGCTAGAGATCAAAGAAAAGGCGGCACCGGGGAGCTGTTTTTT. The encoded protein is CSARDQRKGGTGELFF.

This chain connects TRBV12-3 or TRBV12-4 to TRBJ2-7; TRBD1 matches at 9 bases. The CDR3 is 13 residues long. After removal of 3 bases from V and 9 bases from J, the junction contained 6 bases not matched to a gene. The DNA of the CDR3 is TGTGCCAGCAGTTTCGACAGGGGGGTAGGGCAGTACTTC. Residues: CASSFDRGVGQYF.

The chain has TRBV20-1 and TRBJ1-2, with D hard to call. Germline values: CDR1 DFQATT, CDR2 SNEGSKA (reference sequence). The CDR3 contains 13 residues. With 1 base removed from V and 4 bases from J, the gap between germline ends came to 10 bases. CDR3 protein: CSARAGRTYGYTF. The CDR3 DNA sequence: TGCAGTGCTAGAGCGGGCCGCACCTATGGCTACACCTTC.

The chain links TRBV7-3 to TRBJ1-1; no definite D call. The CDR3 spans 15 residues. Germline V gives CDR1 SGHTA, CDR2 FQGTGA. With 5 bases removed from V and 3 bases from J, the gap between germline ends came to 16 bases. The CDR3 DNA reads TGTGCCAGCAGCGCTATGCAGGATGGTGACACTGAAGCTTTCTTT. It yields the protein CASSAMQDGDTEAFF.

This chain uses TRBV7-9 with TRBJ2-5; D is perhaps TRBD2 (6 bases). The tail of the sequence fits TRBJ2-7 better, so the J call may be wrong. Germline CDR1 reads SEHNR; CDR2 reads FQNEAQ (reference sequence). CDR3 length: 13 amino acids. CDR3 protein: CASLDGSSYEQYF. For the CDR3, the DNA is TGTGCCAGCCTCGACGGGAGCTCCTACGAGCAGTACTTC.

The chain joins TRBV11-2 to TRBJ2-7; D might be TRBD1 (5 bases). Trimming cost V 5 bases and J 4 bases, with 12 bases left between them. Germline lookup yields CDR1 SGHAT and CDR2 FQNNGV. The CDR3 runs 13 residues. This CDR3 reads CASSLTDRYEQYF. The CDR3 nucleotides are TGTGCCAGCAGCCTGACAGATCGTTACGAGCAGTACTTC.

The chain has TRBV27 and TRBJ1-2, with unresolved D. Germline CDR1 reads MNHEY; CDR2 reads SMNVEV (reference sequence). The ends were cut back, 5 bases at V and 5 bases at J, with 9 bases in the middle. The CDR3 has 12 residues. CDR3 sequence reads: CASSKGSYGYTF. As DNA, the CDR3 is TGTGCCAGCAGTAAAGGGTCTTATGGCTACACCTTC.

The rearrangement links TRBV5-1 to TRBJ2-5, with unresolved D. The J call may be in error: the DNA end matches TRBJ2-7 better. This CDR3 contains 15 residues. Germline loops: CDR1 SGHRS, CDR2 YFSETQ. Here the CDR3 DNA reads TGCGCCAGCAGCTTGGAGCCAGCTGAGACCTACGAGCAGTACTTC. This encodes CASSLEPAETYEQYF.

The genes are TRBV5-6 and TRBJ2-2; D tentatively reads TRBD1 or TRBD2 (6 bases each). The germline V and J ends were trimmed by 3 bases and 0 bases, with 15 bases remaining between them. Germline CDR1 is SGHDT and CDR2 is YYEEEE. This CDR3 contains 17 residues. The CDR3 region is CASSWGRTAANTGELFF. As DNA, the CDR3 is TGTGCCAGCAGCTGGGGGAGGACAGCAGCGAACACCGGGGAGCTGTTTTTT. The entire variable domain, with the rest obtained from reference TRBV5-6 and TRBJ2-2, is as follows: DAGVTQSPTHLIKTRGQQVTLRCSPKSGHDTVSWYQQALGQGPQFIFQYYEEEERQRGNFPDRFSGHQFPNYSSELNVNALLLGDSALYLCASSWGRTAANTGELFFGEGSRLTVL.

This chain links TRBV27 with TRBJ2-5; a weak D match, TRBD1 (5 bases). The J call is doubtful: the DNA matches TRBJ2-1 better. Germline V CDR1 and CDR2: MNHEY, SMNVEV (reference sequence). This CDR3 has 16 residues. The CDR3 here is CASSWTWARAVDEQFF. CDR3 nucleotides: TGTGCCAGCAGTTGGACGTGGGCCAGGGCGGTGGATGAGCAGTTCTTC.

This clonotype has a handful of counts. V gene TRBV12-3 or TRBV12-4 combines with J gene TRBJ1-2, with D tentatively TRBD1 (5 bases). Trimming left V 3 bases short and J 3 bases short, with 11 bases between. The CDR3 is 14 residues long. CDR3 sequence reads: CASSFQGSDYGYTF. CDR3 sequence (DNA): TGTGCCAGCAGTTTCCAGGGTTCGGACTATGGCTACACCTTC.

The genes are TRBV7-2 and TRBJ2-1, with a tentative D call TRBD1 (7 bases). Germline CDR1 is SGHTA and CDR2 is FQGNSA. This CDR3 contains 17 residues. V lost 5 bases and J 6 bases, leaving 23 bases between the germline ends. CDR3: CASSAKKGAGLINEQFF. CDR3 nucleotides: TGTGCCAGCAGCGCCAAAAAGGGGGCGGGACTCATCAATGAGCAGTTCTTC.

The V and J genes are TRBV30 and TRBJ1-6; the D gene is possibly TRBD1 (6 bases). The CDR3 sequence is 13 residues long. Germline V gene sequence: CDR1 GTSNPN, CDR2 SVGIG (reference sequence). Trimming took 3 bases from V and 8 from J, leaving 11 bases between them. The CDR3 region is CAWREQGYSPLHF. CDR3 coding DNA: TGTGCCTGGAGGGAACAGGGTTATTCACCCCTCCACTTT.

The chain employs TRBV29-1 and TRBJ2-1; TRBD2 matches at 12 bases. V lost 6 bases and J lost 10; bases outside the gene matches: 19. The CDR3 spans 17 residues. Per the germline V gene, CDR1 is SQVTM and CDR2 is ANQGSEA. The CDR3 loop is CSVPGGTSGRSGEEQFF. Here the CDR3 DNA reads TGCAGCGTCCCGGGAGGCACTAGCGGGAGGTCGGGAGAAGAGCAGTTCTTC.

The chain has TRBV2 and TRBJ2-7, with TRBD1 matching over 11 bases. This CDR3 region has 14 residues. Germline assignment: CDR1 SNHLY and CDR2 FYNNEI. V lost 6 bases to trimming and J lost 4 bases; unmatched junction nucleotides: 5. In DNA form, the CDR3 reads TGTGCCAGCAGAAAGGACAGGGGGCTTTACGAGCAGTACTTC. It translates to CASRKDRGLYEQYF.

This clonotype was counted between two and nine times. In DNA, the CDR3 is TGTGCCAGCAGTTACAGGGCCGGGGGGAGAGGAACCCAGTACTTC. It codes for CASSYRAGGRGTQYF. This chain uses TRBV6-6 with TRBJ2-5; 7 positions match TRBD2. The CDR3 loop spans 15 amino acids. Per the germline V gene, CDR1 is MNHNY and CDR2 is SVGAGI (reference sequence). J gave up 8 bases and V 2 bases, and 11 bases lay outside the gene matches.